This T cell receptor (beta chain) derives from a study of blood T cell repertoires in COVID-19. Across the study: Italy, Spain and the United States were the sources of the convalescent and acute COVID-19 samples.

Clones were sequenced by immunoSEQ multiplex PCR, and TCRdb holds only the in-frame ones, with some missing. The sample has approximately 220,000 clones, just under 85% seen once. V dropped 5 bases and J dropped 5; count of bases not matched to a gene: 11. CDR3 length equals 16 residues. Looked up from germline, CDR1 is KGHDR and CDR2 is SFDVKD. This clone has a single count. The sequenced material came from PBMCs or T cells enriched from blood (not recorded which). This sequence was found in a woman in her forties with acute COVID-19. The gene calls are TRBV24-1 and TRBJ2-3, with 8 nucleotides matching TRBD2. Here the CDR3 DNA reads TGTGCCACCAGTGCGGGACGGGAGGGCCGTGGAGATACGCAGTATTTT. It translates to CATSAGREGRGDTQYF.